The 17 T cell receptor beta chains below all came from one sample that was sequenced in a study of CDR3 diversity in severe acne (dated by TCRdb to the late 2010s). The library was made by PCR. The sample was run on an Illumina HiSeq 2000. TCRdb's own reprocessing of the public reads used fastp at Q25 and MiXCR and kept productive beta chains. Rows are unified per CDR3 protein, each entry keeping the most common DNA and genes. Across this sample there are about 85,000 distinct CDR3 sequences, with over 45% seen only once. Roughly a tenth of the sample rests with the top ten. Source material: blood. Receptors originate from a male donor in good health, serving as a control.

For the CDR3, the DNA is TGTGCCAGCAGCTTGGCCAGGACAGGGTGGGGAGAGACCCAGTACTTC. Translation gives CASSLARTGWGETQYF. This chain joins TRBV5-8 and TRBJ2-5; TRBD1 matches at 8 bases. CDR1 and CDR2 (germline): SGHTS, YDEGEE. The CDR3 spans 16 residues. The trim removed 0 bases at V and 4 bases at J, leaving 8 bases unmatched.

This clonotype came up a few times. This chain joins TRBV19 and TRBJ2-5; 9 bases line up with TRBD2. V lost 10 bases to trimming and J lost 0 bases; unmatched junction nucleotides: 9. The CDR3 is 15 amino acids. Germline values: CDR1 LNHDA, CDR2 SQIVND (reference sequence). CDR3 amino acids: CANARLAVYQETQYF. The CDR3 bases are TGTGCCAACGCTCGACTAGCGGTGTACCAAGAGACCCAGTACTTC.

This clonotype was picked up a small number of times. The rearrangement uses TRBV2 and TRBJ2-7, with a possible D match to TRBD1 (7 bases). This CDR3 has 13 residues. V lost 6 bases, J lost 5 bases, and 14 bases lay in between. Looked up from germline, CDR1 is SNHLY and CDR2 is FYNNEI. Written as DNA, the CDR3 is TGTGCCAGCAGCAACGACAGGGAGGACGAGCAGTACTTC. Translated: CASSNDREDEQYF.

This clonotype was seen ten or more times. The CDR3 sequence: CASSPGTPRGTDTQYF. In DNA form, the CDR3 reads TGTGCCAGTAGTCCCGGGACTCCTCGGGGCACAGATACGCAGTATTTT. V and J are TRBV19 and TRBJ2-3; TRBD2 might be the D (6 bases). Trimming took 5 bases from V and 1 from J, leaving 16 bases between them. CDR3 length: 16 residues. Germline V lookup: CDR1 LNHDA, CDR2 SQIVND (reference sequence). Supplemented by reference TRBV19 and TRBJ2-3, the full variable domain reads DGGITQSPKYLFRKEGQNVTLSCEQNLNHDAMYWYRQDPGQGLRLIYYSQIVNDFQKGDIAEGYSVSREKKESFPLTVTSAQKNPTAFYLCASSPGTPRGTDTQYFGPGTRLTVL.

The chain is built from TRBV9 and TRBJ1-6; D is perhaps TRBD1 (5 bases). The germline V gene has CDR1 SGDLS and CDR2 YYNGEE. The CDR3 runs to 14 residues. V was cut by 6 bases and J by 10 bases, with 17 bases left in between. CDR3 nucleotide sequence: TGTGCCAGCAACCGCGAGGGGCAGGGATCACCCCTCCACTTT. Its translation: CASNREGQGSPLHF. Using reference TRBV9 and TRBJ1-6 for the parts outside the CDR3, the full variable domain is DSGVTQTPKHLITATGQRVTLRCSPRSGDLSVYWYQQSLDQGLQFLIQYYNGEERAKGNILERFSAQQFPDLHSELNLSSLELGDSALYFCASNREGQGSPLHFGNGTRLTVT.

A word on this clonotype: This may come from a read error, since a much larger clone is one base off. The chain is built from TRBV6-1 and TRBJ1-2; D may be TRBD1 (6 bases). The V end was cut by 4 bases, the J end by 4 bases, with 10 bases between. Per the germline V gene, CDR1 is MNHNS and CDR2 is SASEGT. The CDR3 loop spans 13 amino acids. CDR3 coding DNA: TGTGCCAGCAGTGTTCAAGGGGGCTATGGCTACACCTTC. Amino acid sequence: CASSVQGGYGYTF.

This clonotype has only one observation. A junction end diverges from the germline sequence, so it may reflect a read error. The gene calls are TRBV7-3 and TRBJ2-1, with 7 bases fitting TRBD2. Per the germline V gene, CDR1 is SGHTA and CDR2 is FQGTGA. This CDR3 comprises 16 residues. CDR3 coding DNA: TGTGCCGGCAGCTTCCGCGGGGGACCTACCTACAATGAGCAGTTCTTC. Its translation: CAGSFRGGPTYNEQFF. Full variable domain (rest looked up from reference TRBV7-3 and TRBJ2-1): GAGVSQTPSNKVTEKGKYVELRCDPISGHTALYWYRQSLGQGPEFLIYFQGTGAADDSGLPNDRFFAVRPEGSVSTLKIQRTERGDSAVYLCAGSFRGGPTYNEQFFGPGTRLTVL.

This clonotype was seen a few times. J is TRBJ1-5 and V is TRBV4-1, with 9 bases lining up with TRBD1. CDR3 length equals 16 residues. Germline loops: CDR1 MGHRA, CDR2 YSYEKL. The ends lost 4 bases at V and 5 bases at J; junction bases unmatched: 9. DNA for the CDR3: TGCGCCAGCAGCCCCCGGGGGGGACAGGGTTATCAGCCCCAGCATTTT. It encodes CASSPRGGQGYQPQHF.

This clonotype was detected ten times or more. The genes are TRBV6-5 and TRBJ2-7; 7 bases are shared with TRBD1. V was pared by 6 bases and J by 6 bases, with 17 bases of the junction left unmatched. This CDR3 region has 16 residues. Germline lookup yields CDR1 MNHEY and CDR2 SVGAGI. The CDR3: CASSRGKSPGWGEQYF. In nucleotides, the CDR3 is TGTGCCAGCAGCAGGGGGAAGAGTCCGGGTTGGGGCGAGCAGTACTTC.

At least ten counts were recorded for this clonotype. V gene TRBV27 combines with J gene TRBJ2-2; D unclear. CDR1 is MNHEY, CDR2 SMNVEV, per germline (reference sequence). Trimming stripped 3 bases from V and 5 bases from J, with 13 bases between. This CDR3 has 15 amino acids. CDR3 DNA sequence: TGTGCCAGCAGTTTTTCCTTTGGTGGGACCGGGGAGCTGTTTTTT. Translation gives CASSFSFGGTGELFF.

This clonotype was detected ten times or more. The CDR3 DNA reads TGTGCCAGCAGTTCAAGGCGGGGGGCGAACAATGAGCAGTTCTTC. Translation: CASSSRRGANNEQFF. The J gene is TRBJ2-1, the V gene TRBV12-3 or TRBV12-4, with 8 bases that match TRBD2. CDR3 length: 15 residues. V gave up 4 bases and J gave up 5 bases; unmatched junction bases: 7.

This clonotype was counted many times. The CDR3 region is CASSYSNGQQYF. For the CDR3, the DNA is TGTGCCAGCAGTTACTCGAACGGACAGCAGTACTTC. The V gene is TRBV6-5, the J gene TRBJ2-7, with D unclear. CDR3 length: 12 amino acids. V was cut by 0 bases and J by 8 bases, with 8 bases left in between. The germline gives CDR1 MNHEY, CDR2 SVGAGI.

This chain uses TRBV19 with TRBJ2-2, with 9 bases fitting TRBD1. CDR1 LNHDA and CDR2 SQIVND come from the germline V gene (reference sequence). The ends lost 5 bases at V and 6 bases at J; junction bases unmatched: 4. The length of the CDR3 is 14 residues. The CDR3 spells CASSAGQGAGELFF. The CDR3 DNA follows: TGTGCCAGTAGTGCGGGACAGGGCGCCGGGGAGCTGTTTTTT.

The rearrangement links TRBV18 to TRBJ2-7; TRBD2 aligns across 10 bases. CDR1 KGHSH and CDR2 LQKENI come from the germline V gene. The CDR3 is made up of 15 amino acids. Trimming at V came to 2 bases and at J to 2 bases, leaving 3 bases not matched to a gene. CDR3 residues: CASSPTLAGAYEQYF. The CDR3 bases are TGTGCCAGCTCACCAACCCTAGCGGGGGCCTACGAGCAGTACTTC.

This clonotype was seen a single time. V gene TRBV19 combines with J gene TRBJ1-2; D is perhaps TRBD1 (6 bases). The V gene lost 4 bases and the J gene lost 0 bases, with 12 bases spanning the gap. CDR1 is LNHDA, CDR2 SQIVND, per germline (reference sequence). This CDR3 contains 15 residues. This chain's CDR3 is CASSTSTGPNYGYTF. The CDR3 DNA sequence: TGTGCCAGTAGTACTTCGACAGGCCCTAACTATGGCTACACCTTC.

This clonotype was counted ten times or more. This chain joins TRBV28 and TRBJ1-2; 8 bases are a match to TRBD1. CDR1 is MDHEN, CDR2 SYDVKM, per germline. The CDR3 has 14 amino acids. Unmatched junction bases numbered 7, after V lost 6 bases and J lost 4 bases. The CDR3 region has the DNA TGTGCCAGCAGATCTGGACAGGGCATCTATGGCTACACCTTC. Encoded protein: CASRSGQGIYGYTF.

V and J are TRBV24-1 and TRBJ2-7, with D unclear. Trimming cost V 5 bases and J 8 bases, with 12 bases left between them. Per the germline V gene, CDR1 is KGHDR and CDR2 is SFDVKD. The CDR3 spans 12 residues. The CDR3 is CATSVSTDQQYF. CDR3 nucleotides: TGTGCCACCAGTGTCAGCACTGATCAGCAGTACTTC.